This record looks at one T cell receptor (beta chain) sequence and its context. The antigen is unknown. CDR1 and CDR2 (germline): SEHNR, FQNEAQ (reference sequence). This CDR3 spans 12 amino acids. V lost 6 bases to trimming and J lost 5 bases, with 10 bases between them. This entry is derived from a study of T cell responses to AZD1222 COVID-19 vaccine. The table came from immunoSEQ multiplex PCR; TCRdb's copy has only in-frame clones and leaves some out. The profile covers some 90,000 clones, with around 91% appearing a single time and around 5.2% taken by the ten largest. Points from the study as a whole: When two AZD1222 doses had been given, Spike-specific TCR breadth and depth rose.

This clonotype originated in an adult in good health. Source: peripheral blood, taken on day 0 of MenACWY control vaccination. This chain joins TRBV7-9 and TRBJ1-1; D possibly corresponds to TRBD1 (5 bases). The CDR3 sequence is CASSFPGTEAFF. CDR3 nucleotide sequence: TGTGCCAGCAGTTTCCCAGGGACTGAAGCTTTCTTT.